The 7 T cell receptor beta chains below were found in one sample sequenced in a study of T cells in women clearing cervical HPV infection. Assay used: immunoSEQ multiplex PCR; TCRdb lists only in-frame clones, some missing. Its listing shows approximately 35,000 clones. Input material: blood buffy coat. The receptor source for this set is a woman between 18 and 70 years old with a cervical HPV16 infection that either progressed to CIN3+ or cleared (not recorded which).

As for this clone: The CDR3 end is not reached by the read, which stops 3 residues before it; the germline J gene fills it in. V usage is TRBV20-1 and J usage is TRBJ1-1, with D unresolved. V was shortened by 6 bases and J by 5 bases, with 16 bases between the two germline ends. Germline CDR1 DFQATT, CDR2 SNEGSKA (reference sequence). The CDR3 contains 13 residues. The CDR3 protein is CSAGPGGKTEAFF. The CDR3 bases that were read are TGCAGTGCGGGCCCAGGAGGAAAGACTGAA.

A note on this clone: The missing CDR3 end, 3 residues past where the read stops, is filled in from the germline J gene. The chain recombines TRBV2 with TRBJ1-3, with D hard to call. V shed 3 bases and J shed 0 bases, with 6 bases lying between them. This CDR3 region has 14 residues. Germline-derived CDR1 and CDR2 are SNHLY and FYNNEI. The part of the CDR3 DNA that was read is TGTGCCAGCAGTGAGAGGTCCTCTGGAAACACC. This encodes CASSERSSGNT. The CDR3, in full, reads CASSERSSGNTIYF.

On this clone: The read ends 3 residues shy of where the CDR3 ends; the end is completed using the germline J gene. The chain is built from TRBV6-2 or TRBV6-3 and TRBJ2-7; 7 nucleotides line up with TRBD1. The CDR3 runs 15 residues. CDR1 is MNHEY, CDR2 SVGEGT, per germline. V lost 5 bases and J lost 0; bases outside the gene matches: 7. The CDR3 is CASSVQGSNSYEQYF. The part of the CDR3 DNA that was read is TGTGCCAGCAGTGTACAGGGGTCGAACTCCTACGAG.

The sequenced part of the CDR3 DNA is TGCAGTGCTAAACCGACAGGGAGCGATTGGGGAGAA. Protein product: CSAKPTGSDWGE. The full CDR3 reads CSAKPTGSDWGEAFF. The V gene is TRBV20-1, the J gene TRBJ1-1, with TRBD1 matching 7 bases. The CDR3 end lies 3 residues beyond the end of the read and is filled in from the germline J gene. CDR3 length: 15 residues. Germline CDR1 and CDR2: DFQATT and SNEGSKA (reference sequence).

Of note for this clone: With the read ending 3 residues before the CDR3 end, the germline J gene is used to fill in that end. V is TRBV18 and J is TRBJ1-2; D ambiguous. Germline assignment: CDR1 KGHSH and CDR2 LQKENI. This CDR3 has 13 amino acids. CDR3 amino acids: CASSPPSTDTYTF. The DNA read from the CDR3 is TGTGCCAGCTCACCACCGAGCACAGATACC.

Of note for this clone: The CDR3 end is not reached by the read, which stops 3 residues before it; the germline J gene fills it in. V is TRBV6-1 and J is TRBJ2-7; possibly TRBD1 for D (6 bases). This CDR3 has 14 amino acids. CDR1 and CDR2 from the germline V gene are MNHNS and SASEGT. With 2 bases removed from V and 3 bases from J, the gap between germline ends came to 11 bases. CDR3 region: CASSETQGSYEQYF. The DNA read from the CDR3 is TGTGCCAGCAGTGAAACCCAGGGGAGCTACGAG.

About this clone: With the read ending 3 residues before the CDR3 end, the germline J gene is used to fill in that end. The genes are TRBV18 and TRBJ2-7, with TRBD1 as a possible D gene (5 bases). V was cut by 3 bases and J by 4 bases, with 13 bases left in between. Germline CDR1 reads KGHSH; CDR2 reads LQKENI. This CDR3 comprises 14 residues. CDR3 in amino acids: CASSPRQGPYEQYF. Incomplete CDR3 DNA: TGTGCCAGCTCACCCCGGCAGGGCCCATACGAG.